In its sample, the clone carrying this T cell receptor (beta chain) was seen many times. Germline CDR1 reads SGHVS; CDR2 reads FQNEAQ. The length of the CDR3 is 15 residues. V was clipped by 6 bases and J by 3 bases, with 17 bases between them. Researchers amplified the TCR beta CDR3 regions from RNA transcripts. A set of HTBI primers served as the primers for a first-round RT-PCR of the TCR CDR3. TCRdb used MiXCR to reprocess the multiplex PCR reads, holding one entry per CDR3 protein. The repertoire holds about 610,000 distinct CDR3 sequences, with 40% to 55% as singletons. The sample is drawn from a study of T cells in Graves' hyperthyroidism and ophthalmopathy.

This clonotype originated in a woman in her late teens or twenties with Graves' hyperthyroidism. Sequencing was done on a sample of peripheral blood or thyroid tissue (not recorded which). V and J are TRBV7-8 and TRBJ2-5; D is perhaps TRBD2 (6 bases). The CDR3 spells CASSGGRTTKETQYF. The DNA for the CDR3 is TGTGCCAGCAGTGGAGGGCGGACGACAAAAGAGACCCAGTACTTC.